This TCR beta chain was captured by sequencing in a study of shared clonotypes between healthy human individuals. Produced via immunoSEQ multiplex PCR; TCRdb's table is partial and in-frame only. The sample shows around 1.9 million clones, 85% to 95% of them seen only once. The germline V gene has CDR1 SEHNR and CDR2 FQNEAQ (reference sequence). This CDR3 contains 19 residues. V lost 4 bases, J lost 2 bases, and 16 bases stayed unmatched. Points on this clone: The antigen remains unidentified.

Cells designated naive CD8 were CD45RO-negative and were positively selected for CCR7, with terminally differentiated effector memory CD45RA+ cells excluded. Among the donors, all were Caucasian adults who lived in Nashville, Tennessee. Notes on the study in general: Clonotypes shared by all four sorted-subset donors had higher generation probabilities than non-shared clonotypes.

V gene TRBV7-9 combines with J gene TRBJ2-7; 11 bases map to TRBD2. This clonotype originated in a man younger than 35 in good health. Some clones in this sample may be carry-over from other donors' samples. Material for sequencing was naive CD8+ T cells from PBMCs. The CDR3 protein is CASSYPLDGTSGPTYEQYF. CDR3 nucleotide sequence: TGTGCCAGCAGCTACCCGTTGGACGGGACTAGCGGACCCACCTACGAGCAGTACTTC.